A selection of T cell receptor beta chains follows, all from one sample in a study of blood T cell repertoires in COVID-19. TCRdb keeps only in-frame clones here, not all; method: immunoSEQ multiplex PCR. The sample shows some 250,000 clones, approximately 88% of them seen only once. The sample taken for sequencing was peripheral blood. The receptor set was obtained from a human donor in a cohort sampled during active COVID-19. CDR3s include the opening cysteine and the closing phenylalanine or tryptophan. The order of the fields is CDR3 length, D gene, V gene, clone size, J gene, CDR3 DNA, CDR3 protein. A D gene is named only where the DNA matches it firmly. Clone size is given for some rows only: seen once, a few or many times, or a class if the clone is expanded.

15	.	TRBV15	.	TRBJ1-2	TGTGCCACCAGCAGAGGGGGCAACACAAACTATGGCTACACCTTC	CATSRGGNTNYGYTF
14	.	TRBV9	.	TRBJ1-2	TGTGCCAGCAGCCCATTGACAGACTCCTATGGCTACACCTTC	CASSPLTDSYGYTF
16	.	TRBV5-1	.	TRBJ2-2	TGCGCCAGCAGCTTGGCAGCGGTGACGAACACCGGGGAGCTGTTTTTT	CASSLAAVTNTGELFF
12	TRBD1	TRBV7-9	.	TRBJ1-2	TGTGCCAGCAGCTTAAAAGGGACAGATTTCTATTTC	CASSLKGTDFYF
15	TRBD1	TRBV6-2/TRBV6-3	.	TRBJ2-5	TGTGCCAGCAGTTACTCAGTACAGGGGTTTGAGACCCAGTACTTC	CASSYSVQGFETQYF
12	.	TRBV6-1	.	TRBJ2-5	TGTGCCAGCAGTGAATTGAGGGAGACCCAGTACTTC	CASSELRETQYF
19	TRBD1	TRBV28	.	TRBJ2-5	TGTGCCAGCAGTTTAATCCGGACAGGGACGGCATCATCGGGAGAGACCCAGTACTTC	CASSLIRTGTASSGETQYF
15	.	TRBV4-3	.	TRBJ2-7	TGCGCCAGCAGCCAAGTCGTAGACACTTCCTACGAGCAGTACTTC	CASSQVVDTSYEQYF
15	TRBD1	TRBV6-5	.	TRBJ2-7	TGTGCCAGCAGTTACCGCGGACAGGGGGGCTACGAGCAGTACTTC	CASSYRGQGGYEQYF
16	TRBD2	TRBV11-2	.	TRBJ2-7	TGTGCCAGCAGCGCAGGACTAGCGGGAGAAGTTTACGAGCAGTACTTC	CASSAGLAGEVYEQYF
17	.	TRBV5-1	.	TRBJ1-6	TGCGCCAGCAGCCTGGATGGGGGCTCGTCCTATAATTCACCCCTCCACTTT	CASSLDGGSSYNSPLHF
15	TRBD1	TRBV5-1	.	TRBJ2-7	TGCGCCAGCAGCTTTAACAGGGGGCAAAACTACGAGCAGTACTTC	CASSFNRGQNYEQYF
15	.	TRBV27	.	TRBJ1-2	TGTGCCAGCAGTTCTACGGAGGTATTTGGCTATGGCTACACCTTC	CASSSTEVFGYGYTF
12	TRBD2	TRBV30	.	TRBJ2-7	TGTGCCTGGACCGAAGCGGGAGACGAGCAGTACTTC	CAWTEAGDEQYF
19	.	TRBV27	.	TRBJ1-5	TGTGCCAGCAGTTCCACCCGCCCAGCACAGGGAATTCCCCGGCAGCCCCAGCATTTT	CASSSTRPAQGIPRQPQHF
15	TRBD1	TRBV24-1	.	TRBJ2-7	TGTGCCACCAGTGATTTGAGGGACAGACGCTACGAGCAGTACTTC	CATSDLRDRRYEQYF
16	.	TRBV7-2	.	TRBJ1-2	TGTGCCAGCAGCGAGGCCTCTGGGGGCACCGGCTATGGCTACACCTTC	CASSEASGGTGYGYTF
15	TRBD1	TRBV30	.	TRBJ2-3	TGTGCCTGGAGTTTACCCGCCCAGGGGGCAGATACGCAGTATTTT	CAWSLPAQGADTQYF
16	.	TRBV18	.	TRBJ1-2	TGTGCCAGCTCACCAAGGGGGTCCCCGGGGATTGAGGGCTACACCTTC	CASSPRGSPGIEGYTF
13	TRBD1	TRBV2	.	TRBJ2-7	TGTGCCAGCAGCGGGACAGCGGAGCACGAGCAGTACTTC	CASSGTAEHEQYF
14	.	TRBV5-1	.	TRBJ2-7	TGCGCCAGCAGCTTGGCCGGAGCCAACTACGAGCAGTACTTC	CASSLAGANYEQYF
15	.	TRBV10-1	.	TRBJ1-5	TGCGCCACCTCGGCAGCGGGGGACGGCAATCAGCCCCAGCATTTT	CATSAAGDGNQPQHF
14	TRBD2	TRBV9	.	TRBJ2-7	TGTGCCAGCAGCGCGGGACTAGCGGGAGACGAGCAGTACTTC	CASSAGLAGDEQYF
16	TRBD2	TRBV10-2	once	TRBJ2-2	TGCGCCAGCAGTGAAAGTAGCGGGGGGAACACCGGGGAGCTGTTTTTT	CASSESSGGNTGELFF
15	TRBD2	TRBV27	.	TRBJ2-3	TGTGCCAGCAGTTCAAGACTAGCGTTCCCAGATACGCAGTATTTT	CASSSRLAFPDTQYF
18	TRBD2	TRBV19	.	TRBJ2-3	TGTGCCAGTAGAGCTAGCGGGAGACCTGGCACTAGCACAGATACGCAGTATTTT	CASRASGRPGTSTDTQYF